A selection of T cell receptor beta chains follows, all from one sample in a study of shared clonotypes between healthy human individuals. The data were produced by immunoSEQ multiplex PCR, yet TCRdb's version contains in-frame clones alone and is incomplete. The sample contains under 2,500,000 clones, 90% to 97% of which appear only once. Material: naive CD4+ T cells sorted from blood. Receptors originate from a man aged 18 to 30 in good health. The CDR3 runs from the conserved cysteine through the conserved F or W. A D gene is named only where the DNA matches it firmly. Part of the rows lack a size; the others show once, few, many or a class for expanded clones.

V	D	size	J	CDR3	DNA
TRBV5-5	TRBD1	.	TRBJ2-3	CASSTSGTGSTDTQYF	TGTGCCAGCAGTACCTCCGGGACAGGGAGCACAGATACGCAGTATTTT
TRBV30	TRBD2	.	TRBJ2-1	CAWSVLAGPGQFF	TGTGCCTGGAGTGTCCTAGCGGGGCCGGGGCAGTTCTTC
TRBV4-3	TRBD1	.	TRBJ1-1	CASSQEGQGSAFF	TGCGCCAGCAGCCAAGAAGGACAGGGATCCGCTTTCTTT
TRBV5-8	.	.	TRBJ1-5	CASSYELNQPQHF	TGTGCCAGCAGCTACGAACTAAATCAGCCCCAGCATTTT
TRBV7-9	.	.	TRBJ1-5	CASSPEQGRNNQPQHF	TGTGCCAGCAGCCCAGAACAGGGTCGGAACAATCAGCCCCAGCATTTT
TRBV19	.	.	TRBJ1-5	CASSIDPGQPQHF	TGTGCCAGTAGTATAGATCCGGGGCAGCCCCAGCATTTT
TRBV4-3	.	.	TRBJ2-3	CASSQGSRIRSTDTQYF	TGCGCCAGCAGCCAAGGCTCTAGAATAAGGTCCACAGATACGCAGTATTTT
TRBV27	.	.	TRBJ2-1	CASSSRDWDYNEQFF	TGTGCCAGCAGTTCCCGGGACTGGGATTACAATGAGCAGTTCTTC
TRBV6-5	.	.	TRBJ2-4	CATREAKNIQYF	TGTGCCACCAGGGAAGCCAAAAACATTCAGTACTTC
TRBV5-1	TRBD1	.	TRBJ2-7	CASNRGASGSYEQYF	TGCGCCAGCAACAGGGGGGCGTCCGGCTCCTACGAGCAGTACTTC
TRBV30	TRBD2	.	TRBJ2-1	CNGVGTSGLNEQFF	TGTAATGGGGTCGGGACTAGCGGTCTGAATGAGCAGTTCTTC
TRBV15	TRBD1	.	TRBJ1-4	CATSRIGQGAANEKLFF	TGTGCCACCAGCAGAATCGGACAGGGAGCGGCTAATGAAAAACTGTTTTTT
TRBV19	TRBD1	.	TRBJ1-4	CASSPSGQATNEKLFF	TGTGCCAGTAGTCCCTCGGGACAGGCAACTAATGAAAAACTGTTTTTT
TRBV6-1	TRBD1	.	TRBJ2-1	CASTMGQGRSNEQFF	TGTGCCAGCACCATGGGACAGGGGAGATCCAATGAGCAGTTCTTC
TRBV7-3	TRBD2	once	TRBJ2-3	CASSFSRGGTSTDTQYF	TGTGCCAGCAGCTTTTCCCGCGGGGGGACTAGCACAGATACGCAGTATTTT
TRBV27	.	.	TRBJ1-2	CASSLSPPVIYGYTF	TGTGCCAGCAGTTTATCTCCCCCTGTCATCTATGGCTACACCTTC
TRBV30	.	.	TRBJ2-5	CAWSRTGKQETQYF	TGTGCCTGGAGTAGAACGGGGAAACAAGAGACCCAGTACTTC
TRBV28	.	.	TRBJ1-6	CATRPPYNSPLHF	TGTGCCACCCGGCCACCCTATAATTCACCCCTCCACTTT
TRBV9	TRBD1	.	TRBJ2-4	CASSVADGTEKNIQYF	TGTGCCAGCAGCGTAGCTGATGGGACAGAGAAAAACATTCAGTACTTC
TRBV10-2	.	once	TRBJ1-2	CASSRHPANYGYTF	TGCGCCAGCAGCCGACACCCAGCTAACTATGGCTACACCTTC
TRBV18	TRBD2	.	TRBJ2-7	CASSRRTSGSRYEQYF	TGTGCCAGCTCACGACGGACTAGCGGGAGCCGGTACGAGCAGTACTTC
TRBV2	TRBD1	.	TRBJ1-5	CASSSTGALNQPQHF	TGTGCCAGCAGCTCCACAGGGGCTCTCAATCAGCCCCAGCATTTT
TRBV7-9	.	.	TRBJ2-7	CASSRGGGVQRDEQYF	TGTGCCAGCAGCAGAGGAGGCGGTGTCCAAAGAGATGAGCAGTACTTC
TRBV6-5	.	.	TRBJ2-3	CASTPRRGNTDTQYF	TGTGCCAGCACCCCTCGGAGGGGGAACACAGATACGCAGTATTTT
TRBV6-6	TRBD1	.	TRBJ2-7	CASSYGQGSADEQYF	TGTGCCAGCAGTTACGGACAGGGTTCAGCAGACGAGCAGTACTTC
TRBV7-9	TRBD1	.	TRBJ1-1	CASSPRQGGLTEAFF	TGTGCCAGCAGCCCCCGACAGGGGGGGCTCACTGAAGCTTTCTTT
TRBV9	TRBD1	.	TRBJ2-5	CASSVEGQLQETQYF	TGTGCCAGCAGCGTAGAGGGACAGTTACAAGAGACCCAGTACTTC
TRBV9	.	.	TRBJ2-5	CASSPGLPVQETQYF	TGTGCCAGCAGCCCAGGACTCCCTGTTCAAGAGACCCAGTACTTC
TRBV18	.	.	TRBJ2-2	CASSQGPPGELFF	TGTGCCAGCTCACAGGGTCCACCGGGGGAGCTGTTTTTT
TRBV30	TRBD2	.	TRBJ2-1	CAWSVRASGRYNEQFF	TGTGCCTGGAGTGTACGGGCTAGCGGGAGGTACAATGAACAGTTCTTC
TRBV10-2	TRBD2	.	TRBJ2-7	CASRALAGGTEQYF	TGCGCCAGCAGGGCACTAGCGGGAGGGACCGAGCAGTACTTC
TRBV9	.	.	TRBJ1-6	CASSPRDAQGGSPLHF	TGTGCCAGCAGCCCCAGGGACGCCCAGGGCGGTTCACCCCTCCACTTT
TRBV6-1	TRBD1	.	TRBJ1-2	CASTDRASYGYTF	TGTGCCAGCACGGACAGGGCTAGCTATGGCTACACCTTC
TRBV28	.	.	TRBJ2-2	CASTWDITTGELFF	TGTGCCAGTACATGGGACATTACCACCGGGGAGCTGTTTTTT
TRBV6-4	TRBD1	.	TRBJ1-2	CASSDSRQGANGYTF	TGTGCCAGCAGTGACTCCCGACAGGGGGCGAATGGCTACACCTTC
TRBV5-1	.	.	TRBJ2-3	CASSLGQDTDTQYF	TGCGCCAGCAGCTTGGGGCAGGACACAGATACGCAGTATTTT
TRBV7-2	TRBD1	.	TRBJ2-2	CASSFAGTATGELFF	TGTGCCAGCAGCTTTGCCGGGACAGCCACCGGGGAGCTGTTTTTT
TRBV30	.	.	TRBJ2-7	CAWIRSGNEQYF	TGTGCCTGGATTAGGTCAGGGAACGAGCAGTACTTC
TRBV6-1	.	.	TRBJ2-7	CASSEAGSYEQYF	TGTGCCAGCAGTGAAGCAGGAAGCTACGAGCAGTACTTC
TRBV11-2	TRBD1	.	TRBJ2-7	CASSSGTGDEQYF	TGTGCCAGCAGCTCCGGGACAGGGGACGAGCAGTACTTC
TRBV18	.	.	TRBJ2-2	CASSPPLDGELFF	TGTGCCAGCTCACCACCCCTGGACGGGGAGCTGTTTTTT
TRBV4-1	TRBD1	.	TRBJ2-3	CASSSDRSDTDTQYF	TGCGCCAGCAGCTCGGACAGGAGTGACACAGATACGCAGTATTTT
TRBV5-1	.	.	TRBJ2-1	CASSFPRDEQFF	TGCGCCAGCAGCTTTCCCAGGGATGAGCAGTTCTTC
TRBV29-1	TRBD1	.	TRBJ1-1	CSATQGRNTEAFF	TGCAGCGCTACACAGGGGAGGAACACTGAAGCTTTCTTT
TRBV4-1	.	.	TRBJ2-3	CASSQPGSGSTDTQYF	TGCGCCAGCAGCCAGCCGGGCAGCGGTAGCACAGATACGCAGTATTTT
TRBV5-1	.	.	TRBJ2-3	CASSNGGGSTDTQYF	TGCGCCAGCAGCAATGGCGGTGGTAGCACAGATACGCAGTATTTT
TRBV5-1	TRBD1	.	TRBJ2-7	CASRRTGTYEQYF	TGCGCCAGCAGAAGGACAGGGACCTACGAGCAGTACTTC
TRBV7-2	TRBD2	.	TRBJ2-3	CASRLAGAPDTQYF	TGTGCCAGCAGACTAGCGGGGGCCCCAGATACGCAGTATTTT
TRBV5-4	.	.	TRBJ1-4	CASSFKGNEKLFF	TGTGCCAGCAGCTTCAAGGGTAATGAAAAACTGTTTTTT